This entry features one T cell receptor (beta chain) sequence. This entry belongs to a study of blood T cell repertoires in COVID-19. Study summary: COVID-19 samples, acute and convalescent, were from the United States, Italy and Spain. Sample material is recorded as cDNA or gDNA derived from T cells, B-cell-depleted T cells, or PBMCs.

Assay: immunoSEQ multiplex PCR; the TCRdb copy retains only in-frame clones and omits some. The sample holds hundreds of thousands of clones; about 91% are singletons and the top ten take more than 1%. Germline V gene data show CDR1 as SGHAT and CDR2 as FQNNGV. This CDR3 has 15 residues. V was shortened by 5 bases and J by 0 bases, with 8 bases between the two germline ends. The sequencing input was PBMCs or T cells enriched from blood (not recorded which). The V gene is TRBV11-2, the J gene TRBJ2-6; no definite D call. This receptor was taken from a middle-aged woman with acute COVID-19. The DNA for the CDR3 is TGTGCCAGCAGCCCCGGGTCCTCTGGGGCCAACGTCCTGACTTTC. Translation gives CASSPGSSGANVLTF.